This T cell receptor beta chain is from a study of graft-versus-host responses after intestinal transplantation. About this clone: Its antigen is unidentified.

The table came from immunoSEQ multiplex PCR; TCRdb's copy has only in-frame clones and leaves some out. The table shows about 88,000 clones, with 85% to 90% occurring only once. Trimming removed 2 bases at V and 0 bases at J, with 7 bases between. The germline V gene has CDR1 MNHEY and CDR2 SVGAGI. This CDR3 has 15 residues. This TCR was sampled from a human donor who received an intestinal transplant. The sample was unstimulated CD4+ T cells sorted from spleen or lymph node cells, taken before intestinal transplant. The chain carries TRBV6-5 and TRBJ2-2; D is unclear. CDR3 sequence reads: CASSYQDTNTGELFF. The CDR3, as DNA: TGTGCCAGCAGTTACCAAGACACGAACACCGGGGAGCTGTTTTTT.